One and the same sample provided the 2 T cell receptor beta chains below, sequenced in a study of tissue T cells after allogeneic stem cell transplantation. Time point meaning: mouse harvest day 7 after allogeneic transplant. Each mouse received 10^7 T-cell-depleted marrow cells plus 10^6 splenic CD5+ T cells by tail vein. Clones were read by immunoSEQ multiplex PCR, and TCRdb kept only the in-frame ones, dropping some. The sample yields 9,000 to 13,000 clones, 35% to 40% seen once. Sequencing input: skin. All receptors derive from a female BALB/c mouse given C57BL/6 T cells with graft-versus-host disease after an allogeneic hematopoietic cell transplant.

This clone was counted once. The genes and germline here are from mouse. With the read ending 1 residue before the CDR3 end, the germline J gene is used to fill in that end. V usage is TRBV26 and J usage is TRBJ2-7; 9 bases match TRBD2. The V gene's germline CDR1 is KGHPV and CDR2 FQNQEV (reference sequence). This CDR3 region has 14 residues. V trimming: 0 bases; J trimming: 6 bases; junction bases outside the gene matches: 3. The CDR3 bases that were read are TGTGCCAGCAGTCTGTCTGGGGGGGCGCTTGAACAGTAC. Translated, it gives CASSLSGGALEQY. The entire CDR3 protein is CASSLSGGALEQYF.

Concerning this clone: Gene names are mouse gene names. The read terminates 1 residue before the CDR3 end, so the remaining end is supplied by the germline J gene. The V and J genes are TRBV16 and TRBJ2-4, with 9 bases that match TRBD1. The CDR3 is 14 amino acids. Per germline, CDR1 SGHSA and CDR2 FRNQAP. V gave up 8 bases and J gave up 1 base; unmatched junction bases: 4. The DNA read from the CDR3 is TGTGCAAGCGGACAGGGGACGGGTCAAAACACCTTGTAC. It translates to CASGQGTGQNTLY. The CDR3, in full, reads CASGQGTGQNTLYF.